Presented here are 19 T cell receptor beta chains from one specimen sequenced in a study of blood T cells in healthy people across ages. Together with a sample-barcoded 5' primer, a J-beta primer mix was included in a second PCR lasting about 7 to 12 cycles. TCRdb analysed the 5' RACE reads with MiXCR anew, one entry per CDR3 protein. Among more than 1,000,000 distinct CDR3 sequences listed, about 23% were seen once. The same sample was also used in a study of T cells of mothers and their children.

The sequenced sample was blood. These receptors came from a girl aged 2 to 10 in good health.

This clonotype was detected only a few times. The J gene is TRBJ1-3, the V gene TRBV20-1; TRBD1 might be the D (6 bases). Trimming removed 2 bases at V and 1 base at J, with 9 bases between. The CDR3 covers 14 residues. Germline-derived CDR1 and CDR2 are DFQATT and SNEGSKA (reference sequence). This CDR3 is CSARRGESGNTIYF. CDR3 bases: TGCAGTGCTAGAAGGGGGGAATCTGGAAACACCATATATTTT.

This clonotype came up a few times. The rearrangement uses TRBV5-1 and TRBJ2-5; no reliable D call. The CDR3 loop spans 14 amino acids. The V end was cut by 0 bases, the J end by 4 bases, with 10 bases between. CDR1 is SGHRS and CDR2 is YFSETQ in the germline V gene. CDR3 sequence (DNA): TGCGCCAGCAGCTTGGGGCGGACCGGAGAGACCCAGTACTTC. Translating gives CASSLGRTGETQYF.

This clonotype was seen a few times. Here the CDR3 DNA reads TGTGCCAGCAGCTTTGGGCCTTCCCTTTACAATGAGCAGTTCTTC. Translating gives CASSFGPSLYNEQFF. The chain carries TRBV7-3 and TRBJ2-1; D not resolved. Per the germline V gene, CDR1 is SGHTA and CDR2 is FQGTGA. V gave up 3 bases and J gave up 4 bases, with 13 bases separating them. CDR3 length: 15 residues.

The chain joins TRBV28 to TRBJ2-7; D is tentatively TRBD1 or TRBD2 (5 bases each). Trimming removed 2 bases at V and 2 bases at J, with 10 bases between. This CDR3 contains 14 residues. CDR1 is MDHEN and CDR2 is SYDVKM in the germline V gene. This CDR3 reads CASSLPRGTYEQYF. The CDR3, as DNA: TGTGCCAGCAGTTTACCCCGGGGCACCTACGAGCAGTACTTC.

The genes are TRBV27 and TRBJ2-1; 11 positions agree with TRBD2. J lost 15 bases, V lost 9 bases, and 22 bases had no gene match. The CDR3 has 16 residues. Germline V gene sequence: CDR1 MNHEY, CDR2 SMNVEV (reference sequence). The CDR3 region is CASWESTSGMAGSTFF. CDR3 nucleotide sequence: TGTGCCAGTTGGGAGTCGACTAGCGGGATGGCAGGTAGCACGTTCTTC.

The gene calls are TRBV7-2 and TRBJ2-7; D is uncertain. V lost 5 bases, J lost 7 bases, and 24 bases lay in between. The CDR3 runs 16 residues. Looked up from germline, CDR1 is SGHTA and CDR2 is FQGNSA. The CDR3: CASSPIASGLDGEQYF. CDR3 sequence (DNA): TGTGCCAGCAGCCCAATCGCATCGGGCCTAGACGGGGAGCAGTACTTC.

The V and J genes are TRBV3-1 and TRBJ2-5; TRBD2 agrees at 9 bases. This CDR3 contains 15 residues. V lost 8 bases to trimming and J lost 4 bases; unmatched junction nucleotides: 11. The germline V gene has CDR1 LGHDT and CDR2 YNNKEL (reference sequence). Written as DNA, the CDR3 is TGTGCCAGCTCCGGACGCGGGAGGGCCGGAGAGACCCAGTACTTC. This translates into CASSGRGRAGETQYF.

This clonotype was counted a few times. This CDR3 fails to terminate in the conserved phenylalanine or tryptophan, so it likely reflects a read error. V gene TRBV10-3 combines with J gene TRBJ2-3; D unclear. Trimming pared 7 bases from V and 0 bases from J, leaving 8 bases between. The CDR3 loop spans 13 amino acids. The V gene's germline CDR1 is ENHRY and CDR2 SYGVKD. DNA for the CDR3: TGTGCCATCACGGCAGTTAGCACAGATACGCAGTATCTT. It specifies CAITAVSTDTQYL.

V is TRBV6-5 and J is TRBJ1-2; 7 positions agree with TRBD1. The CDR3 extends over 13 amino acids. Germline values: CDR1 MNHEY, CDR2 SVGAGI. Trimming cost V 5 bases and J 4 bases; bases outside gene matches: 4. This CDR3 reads CASSADRVYGYTF. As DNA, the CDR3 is TGTGCCAGCAGTGCTGACAGGGTCTATGGCTACACCTTC.

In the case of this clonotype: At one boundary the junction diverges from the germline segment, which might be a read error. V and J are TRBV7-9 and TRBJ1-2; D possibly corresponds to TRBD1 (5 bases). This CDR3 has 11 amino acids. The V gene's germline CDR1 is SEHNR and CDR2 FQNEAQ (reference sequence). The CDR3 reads CSSSRDVSYTF. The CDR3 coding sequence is TGTTCCAGCAGCCGGGACGTCAGCTACACCTTC.

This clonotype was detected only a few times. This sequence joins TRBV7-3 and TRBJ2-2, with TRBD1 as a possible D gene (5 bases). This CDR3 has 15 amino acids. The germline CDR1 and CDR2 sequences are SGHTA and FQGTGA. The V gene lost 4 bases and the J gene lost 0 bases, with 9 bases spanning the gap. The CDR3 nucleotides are TGTGCCAGCAGCTCGACAGCCTCGAACACCGGGGAGCTGTTTTTT. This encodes CASSSTASNTGELFF.

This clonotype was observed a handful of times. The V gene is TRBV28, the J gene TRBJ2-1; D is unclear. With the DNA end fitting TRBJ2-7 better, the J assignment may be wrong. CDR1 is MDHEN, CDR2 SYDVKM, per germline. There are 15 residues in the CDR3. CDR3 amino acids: CASSLFSNRPYEQYF. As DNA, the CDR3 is TGTGCCAGCAGTTTATTCAGTAACAGACCCTACGAGCAGTACTTC.

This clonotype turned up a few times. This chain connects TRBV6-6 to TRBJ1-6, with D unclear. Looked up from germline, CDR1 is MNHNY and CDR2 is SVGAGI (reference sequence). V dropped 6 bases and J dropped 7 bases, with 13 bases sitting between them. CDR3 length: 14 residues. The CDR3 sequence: CASSLDSSNSPLHF. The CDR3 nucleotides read TGTGCCAGCAGCCTAGACTCGTCCAATTCACCCCTCCACTTT.

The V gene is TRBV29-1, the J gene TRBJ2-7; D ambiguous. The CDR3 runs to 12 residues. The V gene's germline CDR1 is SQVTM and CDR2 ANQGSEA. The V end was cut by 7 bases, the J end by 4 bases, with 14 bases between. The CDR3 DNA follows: TGCAGCGCAGCCTCGGAGAATTACGAGCAGTACTTC. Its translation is CSAASENYEQYF.

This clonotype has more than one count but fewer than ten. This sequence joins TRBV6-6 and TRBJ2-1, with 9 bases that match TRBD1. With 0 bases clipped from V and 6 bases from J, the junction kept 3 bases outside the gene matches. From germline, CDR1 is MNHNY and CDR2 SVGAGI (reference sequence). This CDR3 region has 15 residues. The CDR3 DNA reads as TGTGCCAGCAGTTACTCCCCGGGACAGGGCAATGAGCAGTTCTTC. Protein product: CASSYSPGQGNEQFF.

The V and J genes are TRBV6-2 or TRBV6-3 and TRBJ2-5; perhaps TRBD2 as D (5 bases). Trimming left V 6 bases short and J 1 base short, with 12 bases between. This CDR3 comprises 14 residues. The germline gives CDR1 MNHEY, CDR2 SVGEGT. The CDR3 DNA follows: TGTGCCAGCAGATCCCTAGCTCCCCAAGAGACCCAGTACTTC. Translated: CASRSLAPQETQYF.

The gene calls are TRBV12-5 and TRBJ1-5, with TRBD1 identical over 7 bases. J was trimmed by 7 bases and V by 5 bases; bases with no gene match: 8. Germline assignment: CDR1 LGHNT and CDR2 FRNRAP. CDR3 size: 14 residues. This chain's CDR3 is CASGGDSSAQPQHF. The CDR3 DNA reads TGTGCTAGTGGTGGGGACAGTTCTGCCCAGCCCCAGCATTTT.

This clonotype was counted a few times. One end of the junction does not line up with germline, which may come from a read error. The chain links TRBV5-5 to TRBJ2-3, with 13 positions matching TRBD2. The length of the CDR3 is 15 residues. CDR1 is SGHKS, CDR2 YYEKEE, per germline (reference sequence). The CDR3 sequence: CASSLRPDGTSGTPF. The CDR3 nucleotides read TGTGCCAGCAGCTTGCGTCCGGATGGGACTAGCGGGACTCCTTTT. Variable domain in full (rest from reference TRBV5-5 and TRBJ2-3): DAGVTQSPTHLIKTRGQQVTLRCSPISGHKSVSWYQQVLGQGPQFIFQYYEKEERGRGNFPDRFSARQFPNYSSELNVNALLLGDSALYLCASSLRPDGTSGTPFGPGTRLTVL.

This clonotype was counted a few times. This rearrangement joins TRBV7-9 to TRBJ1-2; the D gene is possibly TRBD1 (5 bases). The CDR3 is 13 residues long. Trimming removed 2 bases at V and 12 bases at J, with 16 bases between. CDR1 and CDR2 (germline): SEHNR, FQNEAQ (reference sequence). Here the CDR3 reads CASSLNPDMTNTF. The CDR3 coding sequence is TGTGCCAGCAGCTTAAACCCGGACATGACCAACACCTTC.